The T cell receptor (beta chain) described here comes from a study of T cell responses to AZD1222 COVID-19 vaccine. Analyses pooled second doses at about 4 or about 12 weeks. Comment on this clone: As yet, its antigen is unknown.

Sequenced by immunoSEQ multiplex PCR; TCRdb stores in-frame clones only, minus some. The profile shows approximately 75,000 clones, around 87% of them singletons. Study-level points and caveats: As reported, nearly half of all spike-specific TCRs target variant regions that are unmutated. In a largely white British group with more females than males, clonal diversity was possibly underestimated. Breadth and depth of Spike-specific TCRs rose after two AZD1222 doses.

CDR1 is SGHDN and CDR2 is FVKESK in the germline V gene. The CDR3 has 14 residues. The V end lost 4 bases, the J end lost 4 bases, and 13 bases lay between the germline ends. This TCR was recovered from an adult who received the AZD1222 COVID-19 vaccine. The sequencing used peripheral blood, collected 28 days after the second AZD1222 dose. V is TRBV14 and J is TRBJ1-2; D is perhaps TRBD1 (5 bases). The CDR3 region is CASSPPAGGYGYTF. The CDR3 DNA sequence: TGTGCCAGCAGCCCCCCCGCGGGGGGCTATGGCTACACCTTC.